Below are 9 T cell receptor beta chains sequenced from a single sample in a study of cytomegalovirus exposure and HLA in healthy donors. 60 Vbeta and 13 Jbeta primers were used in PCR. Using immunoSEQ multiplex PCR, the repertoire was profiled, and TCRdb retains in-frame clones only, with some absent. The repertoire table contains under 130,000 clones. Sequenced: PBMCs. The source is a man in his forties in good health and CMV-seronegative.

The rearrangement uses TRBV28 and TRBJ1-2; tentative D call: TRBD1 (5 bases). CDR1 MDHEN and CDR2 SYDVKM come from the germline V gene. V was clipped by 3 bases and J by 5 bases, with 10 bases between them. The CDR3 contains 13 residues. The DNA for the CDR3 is TGTGCCAGCAGTTTTTCTGGGGCATATGGCTACACCTTC. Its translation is CASSFSGAYGYTF.

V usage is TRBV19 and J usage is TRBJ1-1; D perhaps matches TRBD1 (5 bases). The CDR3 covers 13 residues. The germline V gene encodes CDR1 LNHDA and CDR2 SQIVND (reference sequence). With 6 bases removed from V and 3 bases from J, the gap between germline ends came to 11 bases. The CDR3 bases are TGTGCCAGTAGCCAGACAGAATACACTGAAGCTTTCTTT. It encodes CASSQTEYTEAFF.

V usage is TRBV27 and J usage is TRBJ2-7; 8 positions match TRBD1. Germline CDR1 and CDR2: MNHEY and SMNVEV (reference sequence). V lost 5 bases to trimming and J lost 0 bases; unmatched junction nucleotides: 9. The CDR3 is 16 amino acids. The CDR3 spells CASSVSTGASSYEQYF. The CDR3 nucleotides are TGTGCCAGCAGTGTTTCGACAGGGGCAAGCTCCTACGAGCAGTACTTC.

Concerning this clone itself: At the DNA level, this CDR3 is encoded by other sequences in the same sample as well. DNA of the CDR3: TGCAGCGTTTCCCCGGGACTAGCCGTAACCTACGAGCAGTACTTC. This translates into CSVSPGLAVTYEQYF. This chain links TRBV29-1 with TRBJ2-7; 9 bases align to TRBD2. Germline assignment: CDR1 SQVTM and CDR2 ANQGSEA. The trim removed 5 bases at V and 2 bases at J, leaving 10 bases unmatched. This CDR3 spans 15 amino acids.

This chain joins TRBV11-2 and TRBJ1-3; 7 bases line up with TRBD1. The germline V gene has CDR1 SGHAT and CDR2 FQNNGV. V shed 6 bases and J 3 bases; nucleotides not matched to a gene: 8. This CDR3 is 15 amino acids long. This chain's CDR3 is CASREGASRGNTIYF. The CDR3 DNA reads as TGTGCCAGCAGGGAGGGGGCCTCTCGTGGAAACACCATATATTTT. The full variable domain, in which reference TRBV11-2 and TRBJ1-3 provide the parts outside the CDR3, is EAGVAQSPRYKIIEKRQSVAFWCNPISGHATLYWYQQILGQGPKLLIQFQNNGVVDDSQLPKDRFSAERLKGVDSTLKIQPAKLEDSAVYLCASREGASRGNTIYFGEGSWLTVV.

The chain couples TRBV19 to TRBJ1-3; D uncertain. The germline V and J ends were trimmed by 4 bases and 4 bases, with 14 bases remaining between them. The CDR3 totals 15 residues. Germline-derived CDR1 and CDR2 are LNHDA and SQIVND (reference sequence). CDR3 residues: CASSRRERSGNTIYF. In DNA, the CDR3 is TGTGCCAGTAGTAGGAGGGAGAGGTCAGGAAACACCATATATTTT.

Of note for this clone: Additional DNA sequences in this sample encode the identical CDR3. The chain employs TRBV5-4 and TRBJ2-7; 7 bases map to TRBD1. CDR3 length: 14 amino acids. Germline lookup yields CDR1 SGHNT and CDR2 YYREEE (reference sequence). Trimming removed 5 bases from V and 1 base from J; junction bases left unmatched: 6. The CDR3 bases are TGTGCCAGCAGTTTGTTGACAGGGTCCTACGAGCAGTACTTC. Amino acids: CASSLLTGSYEQYF.

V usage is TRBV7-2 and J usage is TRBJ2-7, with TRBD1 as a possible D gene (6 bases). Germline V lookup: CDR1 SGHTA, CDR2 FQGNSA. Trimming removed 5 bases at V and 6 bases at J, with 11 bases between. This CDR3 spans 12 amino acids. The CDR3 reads CASSLGRGEQYF. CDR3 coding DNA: TGTGCCAGCAGCCTGGGCAGGGGCGAGCAGTACTTC.

The chain's CDR3 is CASTVDSDMNTEAFF. The CDR3 DNA reads as TGTGCCAGCACTGTGGACAGCGACATGAACACTGAAGCTTTCTTT. The genes are TRBV2 and TRBJ1-1, with D possibly being TRBD1 (6 bases). Germline V CDR1 and CDR2: SNHLY, FYNNEI. Deletions cut 7 bases from V and 0 bases from J, with 15 bases between. This CDR3 has 15 residues.